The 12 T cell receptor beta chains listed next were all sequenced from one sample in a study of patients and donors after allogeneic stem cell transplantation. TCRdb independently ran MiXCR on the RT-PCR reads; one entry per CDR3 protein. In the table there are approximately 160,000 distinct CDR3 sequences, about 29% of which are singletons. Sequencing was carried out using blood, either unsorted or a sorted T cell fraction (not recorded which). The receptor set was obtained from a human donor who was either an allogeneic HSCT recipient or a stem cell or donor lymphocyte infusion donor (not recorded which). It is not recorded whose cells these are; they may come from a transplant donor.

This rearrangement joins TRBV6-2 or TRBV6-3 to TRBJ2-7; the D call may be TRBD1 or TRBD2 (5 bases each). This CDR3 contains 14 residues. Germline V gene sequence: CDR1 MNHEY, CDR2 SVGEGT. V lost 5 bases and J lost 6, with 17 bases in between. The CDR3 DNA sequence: TGTGCCAGCAGTGCCTACAAGGGACCCTCCGAGCAGTACTTC. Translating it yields CASSAYKGPSEQYF.

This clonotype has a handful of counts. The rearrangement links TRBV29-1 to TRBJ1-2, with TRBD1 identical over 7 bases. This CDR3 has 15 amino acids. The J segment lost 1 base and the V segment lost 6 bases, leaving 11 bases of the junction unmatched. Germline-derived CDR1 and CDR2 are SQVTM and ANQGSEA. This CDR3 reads CSVPRQGTFNYGYTF. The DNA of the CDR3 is TGCAGCGTGCCCCGACAGGGTACCTTTAACTATGGCTACACCTTC.

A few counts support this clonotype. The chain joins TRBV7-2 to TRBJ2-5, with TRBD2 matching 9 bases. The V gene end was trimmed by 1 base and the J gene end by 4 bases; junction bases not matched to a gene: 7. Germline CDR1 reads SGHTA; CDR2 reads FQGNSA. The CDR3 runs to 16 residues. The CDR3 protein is CASSLVSGRWGETQYF. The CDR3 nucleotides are TGTGCCAGCAGCTTAGTTAGCGGGAGATGGGGAGAGACCCAGTACTTC.

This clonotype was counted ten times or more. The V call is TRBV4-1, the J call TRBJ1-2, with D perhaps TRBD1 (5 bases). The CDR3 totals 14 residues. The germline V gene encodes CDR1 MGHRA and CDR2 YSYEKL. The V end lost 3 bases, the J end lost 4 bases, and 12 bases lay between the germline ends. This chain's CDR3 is CASSHATGAYGYTF. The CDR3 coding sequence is TGCGCCAGCAGCCATGCGACCGGGGCCTATGGCTACACCTTC.

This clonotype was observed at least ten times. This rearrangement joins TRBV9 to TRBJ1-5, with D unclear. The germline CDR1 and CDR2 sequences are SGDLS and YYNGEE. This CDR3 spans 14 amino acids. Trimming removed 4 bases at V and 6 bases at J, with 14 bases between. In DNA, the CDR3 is TGTGCCAGCAGCCCCGGCGGTTGGGGTCAGCCCCAGCATTTT. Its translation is CASSPGGWGQPQHF. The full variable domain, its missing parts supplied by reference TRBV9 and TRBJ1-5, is DSGVTQTPKHLITATGQRVTLRCSPRSGDLSVYWYQQSLDQGLQFLIQYYNGEERAKGNILERFSAQQFPDLHSELNLSSLELGDSALYFCASSPGGWGQPQHFGDGTRLSIL.

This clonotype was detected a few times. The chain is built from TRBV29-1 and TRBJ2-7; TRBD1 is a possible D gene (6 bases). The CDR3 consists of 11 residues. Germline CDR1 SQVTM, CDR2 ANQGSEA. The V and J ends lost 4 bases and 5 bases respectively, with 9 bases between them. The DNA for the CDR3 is TGCAGCGTTGCTTGGGACAACGAGCAGTACTTC. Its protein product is CSVAWDNEQYF.

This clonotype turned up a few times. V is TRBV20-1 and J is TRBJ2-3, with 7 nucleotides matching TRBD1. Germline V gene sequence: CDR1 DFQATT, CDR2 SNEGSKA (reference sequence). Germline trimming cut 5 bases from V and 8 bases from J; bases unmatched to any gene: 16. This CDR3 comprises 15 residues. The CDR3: CSAAYRDSQFGTQYF. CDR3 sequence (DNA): TGCAGTGCTGCATACCGGGACAGTCAGTTTGGTACGCAGTATTTT.

CDR3 in amino acids: CSAHRGVGNTIYF. The CDR3 DNA sequence: TGCAGTGCCCACCGCGGGGTCGGAAACACCATATATTTT. The chain is built from TRBV20-1 and TRBJ1-3; no clear D. Germline loops: CDR1 DFQATT, CDR2 SNEGSKA (reference sequence). The V gene lost 6 bases and the J gene lost 4 bases, with 13 bases spanning the gap. This CDR3 is built from 13 residues.

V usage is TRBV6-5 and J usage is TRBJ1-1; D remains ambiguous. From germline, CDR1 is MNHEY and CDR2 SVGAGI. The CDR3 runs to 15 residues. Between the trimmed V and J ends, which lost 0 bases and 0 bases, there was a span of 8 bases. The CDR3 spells CASSYSDLLNTEAFF. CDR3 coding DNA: TGTGCCAGCAGTTACTCCGACCTTTTGAACACTGAAGCTTTCTTT.

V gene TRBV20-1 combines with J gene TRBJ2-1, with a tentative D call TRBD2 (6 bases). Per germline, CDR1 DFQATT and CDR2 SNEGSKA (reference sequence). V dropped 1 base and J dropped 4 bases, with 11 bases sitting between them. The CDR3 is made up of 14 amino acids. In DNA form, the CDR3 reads TGCAGTGCTAGAGTGGACGGGACTTACAATGAGCAGTTCTTC. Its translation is CSARVDGTYNEQFF.

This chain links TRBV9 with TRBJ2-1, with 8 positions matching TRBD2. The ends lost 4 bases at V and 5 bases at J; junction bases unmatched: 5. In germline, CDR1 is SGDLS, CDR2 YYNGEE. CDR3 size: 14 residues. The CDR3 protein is CASSQKRGHNEQFF. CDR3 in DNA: TGTGCCAGCAGCCAAAAGCGGGGGCACAATGAGCAGTTCTTC.

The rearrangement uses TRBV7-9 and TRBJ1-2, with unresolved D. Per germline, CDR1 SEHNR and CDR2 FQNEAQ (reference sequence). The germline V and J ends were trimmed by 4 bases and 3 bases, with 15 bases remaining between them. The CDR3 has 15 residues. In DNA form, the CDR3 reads TGTGCCAGCAGCTCCTCCCCGGCAGGAGACTATGGCTACACCTTC. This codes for CASSSSPAGDYGYTF.